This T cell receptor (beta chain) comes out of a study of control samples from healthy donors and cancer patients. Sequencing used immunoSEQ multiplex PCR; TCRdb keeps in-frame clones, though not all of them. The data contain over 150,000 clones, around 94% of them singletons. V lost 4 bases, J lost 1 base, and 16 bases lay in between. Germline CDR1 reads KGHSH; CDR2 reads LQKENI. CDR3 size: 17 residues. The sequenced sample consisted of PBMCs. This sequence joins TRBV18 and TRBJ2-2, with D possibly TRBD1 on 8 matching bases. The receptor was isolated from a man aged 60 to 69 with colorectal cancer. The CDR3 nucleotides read TGTGCCAGCTCACGAGACAGGGGAGGGCGGAACACCGGGGAGCTGTTTTTT. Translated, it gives CASSRDRGGRNTGELFF. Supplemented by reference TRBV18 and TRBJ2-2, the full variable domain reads NAGVMQNPRHLVRRRGQEARLRCSPMKGHSHVYWYRQLPEEGLKFMVYLQKENIIDESGMPKERFSAEFPKEGPSILRIQQVVRGDSAAYFCASSRDRGGRNTGELFFGEGSRLTVL.